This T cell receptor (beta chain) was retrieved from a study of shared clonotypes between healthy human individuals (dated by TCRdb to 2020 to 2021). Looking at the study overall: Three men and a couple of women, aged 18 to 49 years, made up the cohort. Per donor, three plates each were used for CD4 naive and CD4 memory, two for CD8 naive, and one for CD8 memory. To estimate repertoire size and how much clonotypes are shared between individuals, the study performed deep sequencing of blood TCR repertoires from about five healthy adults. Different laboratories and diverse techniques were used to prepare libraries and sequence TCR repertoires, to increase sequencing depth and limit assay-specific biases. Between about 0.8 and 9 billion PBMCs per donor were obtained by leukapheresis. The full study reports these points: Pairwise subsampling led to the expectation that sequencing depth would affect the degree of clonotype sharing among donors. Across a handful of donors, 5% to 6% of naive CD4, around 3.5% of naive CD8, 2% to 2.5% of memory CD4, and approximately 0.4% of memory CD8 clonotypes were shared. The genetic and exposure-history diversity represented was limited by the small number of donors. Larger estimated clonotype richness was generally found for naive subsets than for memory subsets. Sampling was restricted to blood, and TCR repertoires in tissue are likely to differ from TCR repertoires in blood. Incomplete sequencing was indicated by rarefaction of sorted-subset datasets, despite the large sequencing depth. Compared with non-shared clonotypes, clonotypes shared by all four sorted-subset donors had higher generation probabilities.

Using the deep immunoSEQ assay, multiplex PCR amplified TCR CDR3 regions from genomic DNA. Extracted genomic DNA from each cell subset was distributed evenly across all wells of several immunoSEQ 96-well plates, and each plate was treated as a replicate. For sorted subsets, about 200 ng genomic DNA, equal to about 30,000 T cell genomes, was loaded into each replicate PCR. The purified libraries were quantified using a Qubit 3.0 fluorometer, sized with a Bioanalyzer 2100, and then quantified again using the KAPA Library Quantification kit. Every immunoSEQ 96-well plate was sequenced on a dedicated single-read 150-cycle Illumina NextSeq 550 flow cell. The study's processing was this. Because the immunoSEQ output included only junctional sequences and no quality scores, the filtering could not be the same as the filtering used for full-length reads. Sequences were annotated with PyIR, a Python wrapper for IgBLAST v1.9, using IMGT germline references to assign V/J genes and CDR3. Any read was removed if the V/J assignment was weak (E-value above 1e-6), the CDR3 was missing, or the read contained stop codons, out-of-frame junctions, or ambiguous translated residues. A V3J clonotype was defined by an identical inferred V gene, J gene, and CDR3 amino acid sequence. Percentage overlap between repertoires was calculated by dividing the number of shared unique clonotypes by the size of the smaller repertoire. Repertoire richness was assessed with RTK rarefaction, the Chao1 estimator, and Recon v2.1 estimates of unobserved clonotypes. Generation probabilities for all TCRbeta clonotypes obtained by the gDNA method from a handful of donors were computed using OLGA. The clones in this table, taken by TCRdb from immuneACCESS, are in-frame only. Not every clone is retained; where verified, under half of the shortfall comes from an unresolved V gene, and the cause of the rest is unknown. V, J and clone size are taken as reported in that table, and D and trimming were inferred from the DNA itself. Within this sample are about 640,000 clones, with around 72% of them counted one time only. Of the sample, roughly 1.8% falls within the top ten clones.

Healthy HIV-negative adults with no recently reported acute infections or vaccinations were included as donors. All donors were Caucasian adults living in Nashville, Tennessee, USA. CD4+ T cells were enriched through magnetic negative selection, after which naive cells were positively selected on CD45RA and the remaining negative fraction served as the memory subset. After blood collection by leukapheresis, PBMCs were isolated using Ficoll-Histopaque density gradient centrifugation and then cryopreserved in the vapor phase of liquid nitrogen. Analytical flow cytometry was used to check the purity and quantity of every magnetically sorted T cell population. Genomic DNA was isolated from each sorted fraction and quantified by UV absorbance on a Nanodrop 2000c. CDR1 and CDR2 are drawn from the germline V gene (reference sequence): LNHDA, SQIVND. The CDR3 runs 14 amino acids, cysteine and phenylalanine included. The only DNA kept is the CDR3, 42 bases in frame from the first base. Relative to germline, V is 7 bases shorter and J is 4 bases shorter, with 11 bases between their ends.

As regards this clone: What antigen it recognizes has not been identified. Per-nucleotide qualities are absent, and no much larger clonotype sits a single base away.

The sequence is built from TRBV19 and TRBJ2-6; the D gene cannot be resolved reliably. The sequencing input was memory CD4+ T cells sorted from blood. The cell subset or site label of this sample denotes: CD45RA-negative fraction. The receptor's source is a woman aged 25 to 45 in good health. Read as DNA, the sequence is TGTGCCAGTAAACGGAGTGGCGGGGCCAACGTCCTGACTTTC. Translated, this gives CASKRSGGANVLTF.